Listed here are 5 T cell receptor beta chains from one sample, sequenced in a study of technical replicates of blood from several donors. This table comes from immunoSEQ multiplex PCR, and its TCRdb copy is limited to in-frame clones, with some not included. The repertoire holds approximately 89,000 clones, with about 94% as singletons. Sequenced: T cells isolated from PBMCs. Receptors were obtained from a human donor in good health.

The V call is TRBV5-1, the J call TRBJ2-1; the match to TRBD2 covers 13 bases. V trimming: 4 bases; J trimming: 4 bases; junction bases outside the gene matches: 2. This CDR3 spans 15 amino acids. Germline loops: CDR1 SGHRS, CDR2 YFSETQ. CDR3 coding DNA: TGCGCCAGCAGCGTACTAGCGGGAGGGTACAATGAGCAGTTCTTC. The encoded protein is CASSVLAGGYNEQFF.

V usage is TRBV5-3 and J usage is TRBJ2-1, with a weak D call TRBD2 (7 bases). TRBV5-3 is placed among ORFs of uncertain function. CDR3 size: 22 residues. Trimming cost V 5 bases and J 0 bases, with 33 bases left between them. Here the CDR3 DNA reads TGTGCCAGAAGTCATGGAGTAGGGGGGGCTGGGAGCGGTTCATCCTCCTACAATGAGCAGTTCTTC. It is translated as CARSHGVGGAGSGSSSYNEQFF.

The chain joins TRBV4-1 to TRBJ2-7, with 7 positions matching TRBD1. Trimming at V came to 2 bases and at J to 1 base, leaving 5 bases not matched to a gene. Germline V gene lookup returns CDR1 MGHRA and CDR2 YSYEKL. CDR3 length equals 15 residues. The CDR3 region is CASSQTTGPSYEQYF. Written as DNA, the CDR3 is TGCGCCAGCAGCCAAACGACAGGGCCTTCCTACGAGCAGTACTTC.

The rearrangement links TRBV6-1 to TRBJ2-3; 14 nucleotides line up with TRBD2. Germline trimming cut 2 bases from V and 2 bases from J; bases unmatched to any gene: 15. The CDR3 has 21 residues. Germline V gene lookup returns CDR1 MNHNS and CDR2 SASEGT. The chain's CDR3 is CASSEMLGGLAGALDTDTQYF. The CDR3 DNA is TGTGCCAGCAGTGAAATGCTGGGGGGACTAGCGGGAGCATTGGACACAGATACGCAGTATTTT.

CDR3 sequence (DNA): TGTGCCAGCAGCTTAGTACTAGCGGGAGGTTACGAGCAGTACTTC. It yields the protein CASSLVLAGGYEQYF. This chain joins TRBV7-2 and TRBJ2-7; 12 bases line up with TRBD2. CDR3 length: 15 residues. In germline, CDR1 is SGHTA, CDR2 FQGNSA. J was trimmed by 4 bases and V by 1 base; bases with no gene match: 2.